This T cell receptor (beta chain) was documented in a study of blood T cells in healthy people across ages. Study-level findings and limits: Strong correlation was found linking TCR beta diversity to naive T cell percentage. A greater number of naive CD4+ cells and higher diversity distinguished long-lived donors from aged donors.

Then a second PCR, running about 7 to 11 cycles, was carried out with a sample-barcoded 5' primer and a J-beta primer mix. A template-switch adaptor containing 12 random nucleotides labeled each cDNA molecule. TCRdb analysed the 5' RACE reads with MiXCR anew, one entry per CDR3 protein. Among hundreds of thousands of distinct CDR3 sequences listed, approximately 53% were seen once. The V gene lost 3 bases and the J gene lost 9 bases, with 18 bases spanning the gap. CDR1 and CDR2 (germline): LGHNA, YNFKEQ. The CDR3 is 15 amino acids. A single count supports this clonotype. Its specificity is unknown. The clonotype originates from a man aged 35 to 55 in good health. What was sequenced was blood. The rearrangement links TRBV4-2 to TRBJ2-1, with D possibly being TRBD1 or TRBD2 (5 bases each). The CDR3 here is CASSQDAGTIGEQFF. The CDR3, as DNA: TGTGCCAGCAGCCAGGACGCCGGGACCATCGGTGAGCAGTTCTTC.